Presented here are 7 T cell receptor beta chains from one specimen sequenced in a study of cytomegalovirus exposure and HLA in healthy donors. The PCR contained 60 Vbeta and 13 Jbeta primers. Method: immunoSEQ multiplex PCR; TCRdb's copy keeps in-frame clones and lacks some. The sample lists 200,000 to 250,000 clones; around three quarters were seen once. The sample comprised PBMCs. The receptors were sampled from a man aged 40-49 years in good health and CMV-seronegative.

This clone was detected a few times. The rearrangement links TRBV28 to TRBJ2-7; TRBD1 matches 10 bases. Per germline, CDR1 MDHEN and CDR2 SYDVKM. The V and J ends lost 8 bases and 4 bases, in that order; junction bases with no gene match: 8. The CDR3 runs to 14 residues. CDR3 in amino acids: CASEPGQGSYEQYF. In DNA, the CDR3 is TGTGCCAGCGAGCCGGGACAGGGGTCTTACGAGCAGTACTTC.

The CDR3 loop reads CASSAGEGMNTEAFF. The CDR3 DNA reads as TGTGCCAGCAGTGCCGGGGAAGGAATGAACACTGAAGCTTTCTTT. The chain joins TRBV2 to TRBJ1-1, with unresolved D. The CDR3 totals 15 residues. Germline V gene data show CDR1 as SNHLY and CDR2 as FYNNEI. The V end was cut by 4 bases, the J end by 0 bases, with 12 bases between.

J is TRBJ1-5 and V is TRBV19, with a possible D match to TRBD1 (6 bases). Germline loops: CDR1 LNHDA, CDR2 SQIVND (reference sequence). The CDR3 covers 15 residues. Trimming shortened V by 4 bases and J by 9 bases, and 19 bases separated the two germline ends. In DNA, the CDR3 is TGTGCCAGTAGTACCAACGTACAGGGAACCGGGCCCCAGCATTTT. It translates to CASSTNVQGTGPQHF.

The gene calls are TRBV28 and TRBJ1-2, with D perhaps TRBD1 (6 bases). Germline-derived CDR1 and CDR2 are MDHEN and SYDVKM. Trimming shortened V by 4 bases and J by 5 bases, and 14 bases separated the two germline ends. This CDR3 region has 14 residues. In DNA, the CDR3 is TGTGCCAGCAGTTCAGGACAGCCCCATTATGGCTACACCTTC. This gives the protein CASSSGQPHYGYTF.

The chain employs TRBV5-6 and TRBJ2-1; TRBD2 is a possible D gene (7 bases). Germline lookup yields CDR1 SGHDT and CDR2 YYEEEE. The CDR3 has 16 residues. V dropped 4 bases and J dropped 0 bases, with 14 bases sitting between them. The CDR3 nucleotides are TGTGCCAGCAGCCCGGCGGGGGCTTACTCCTACAATGAGCAGTTCTTC. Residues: CASSPAGAYSYNEQFF.

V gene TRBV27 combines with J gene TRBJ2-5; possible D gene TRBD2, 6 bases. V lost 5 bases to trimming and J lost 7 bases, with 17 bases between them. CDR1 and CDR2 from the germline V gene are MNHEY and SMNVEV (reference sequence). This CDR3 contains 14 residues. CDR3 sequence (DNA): TGTGCCAGCAGTCCCACCCCGCAGGGAGGGACCCAGTACTTC. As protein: CASSPTPQGGTQYF.

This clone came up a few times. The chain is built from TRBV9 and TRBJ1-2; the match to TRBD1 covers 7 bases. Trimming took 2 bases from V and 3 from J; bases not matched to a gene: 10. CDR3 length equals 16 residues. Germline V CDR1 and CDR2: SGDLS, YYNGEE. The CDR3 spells CASSVVPGQNYYGYTF. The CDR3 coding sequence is TGTGCCAGCAGCGTGGTGCCGGGACAGAACTACTATGGCTACACCTTC.